One sample yielded the 10 T cell receptor beta chains listed below, sequenced in a study of cytomegalovirus exposure and HLA in healthy donors. Repertoires were generated with immunoSEQ multiplex PCR, while TCRdb's copy carries only in-frame clones and drops some. The repertoire has some 140,000 clones, nearly 90% of them found once; the top ten carry 9% to 9.5%. Sequenced material: PBMCs. These receptors all come from a woman aged 18-35 years in good health and CMV-seropositive.

This chain joins TRBV5-6 and TRBJ2-5, with 9 positions matching TRBD1. This CDR3 comprises 15 residues. Unmatched junction bases numbered 8, after V lost 5 bases and J lost 3 bases. Germline V gene lookup returns CDR1 SGHDT and CDR2 YYEEEE. The CDR3 nucleotides read TGTGCCAGCAGTTCACAGGGGGCGAAGAAAGAGACCCAGTACTTC. Translation: CASSSQGAKKETQYF.

V is TRBV18 and J is TRBJ2-2, with D possibly matching TRBD1 (6 bases). CDR1 and CDR2 from the germline V gene are KGHSH and LQKENI. Deletions cut 2 bases from V and 6 bases from J, with 13 bases between. The CDR3 runs to 15 residues. The CDR3 loop is CASSPTGSQAGELFF. The CDR3 bases are TGTGCCAGCTCACCAACAGGGTCACAGGCCGGGGAGCTGTTTTTT.

The rearrangement uses TRBV4-2 and TRBJ2-5; the D is unclear. Deletions cut 4 bases from V and 2 bases from J, with 8 bases between. The CDR3 is 13 amino acids. Per germline, CDR1 LGHNA and CDR2 YNFKEQ. DNA for the CDR3: TGTGCCAGCAGCCTTCTGACTCAAGAGACCCAGTACTTC. Translating gives CASSLLTQETQYF.

The V gene is TRBV9, the J gene TRBJ2-7; possibly TRBD2 for D (6 bases). The germline gives CDR1 SGDLS, CDR2 YYNGEE. This CDR3 region has 15 residues. Trimming removed 4 bases at V and 0 bases at J, with 14 bases between. The CDR3 nucleotides are TGTGCCAGCAGCCCTAGCGCCCTCAGCTCCTACGAGCAGTACTTC. It encodes CASSPSALSSYEQYF.

This chain uses TRBV6-5 with TRBJ1-3, with a possible D match to TRBD1 (6 bases). Between the trimmed V and J ends, which lost 0 bases and 0 bases, there was a span of 9 bases. Germline V gives CDR1 MNHEY, CDR2 SVGAGI. There are 16 residues in the CDR3. CDR3 bases: TGTGCCAGCAGTTACTCTGCAGGGGCCTCTGGAAACACCATATATTTT. Translating it yields CASSYSAGASGNTIYF.

The CDR3 sequence is CASSLAGGGSYGYTF. The DNA for the CDR3 is TGTGCCAGCAGCTTAGCCGGGGGGGGATCCTATGGCTACACCTTC. This chain uses TRBV7-2 with TRBJ1-2; the D gene is possibly TRBD1 (5 bases). V lost 0 bases to trimming and J lost 4 bases, with 12 bases between them. Germline CDR1 SGHTA, CDR2 FQGNSA. The CDR3 spans 15 residues.

This rearrangement joins TRBV28 to TRBJ1-5, with 7 bases identical to TRBD1. Trimming at V came to 8 bases and at J to 0 bases, leaving 10 bases not matched to a gene. Germline CDR1 reads MDHEN; CDR2 reads SYDVKM. The CDR3 is 16 amino acids. This CDR3 is CASLRDRSYSNQPQHF. CDR3 in DNA: TGTGCCAGCCTAAGGGACAGAAGCTATAGCAATCAGCCCCAGCATTTT.

The genes are TRBV7-2 and TRBJ1-2; 7 nucleotides match TRBD1. There are 17 residues in the CDR3. CDR1 and CDR2 (germline): SGHTA, FQGNSA. V dropped 1 base and J dropped 1; count of bases not matched to a gene: 9. The DNA for the CDR3 is TGTGCCAGCAGCTTAGGAGACCGGGACAGCCTTAACTATGGCTACACCTTC. It encodes CASSLGDRDSLNYGYTF.

This chain uses TRBV5-6 with TRBJ1-1; TRBD1 is a possible D gene (6 bases). This CDR3 spans 15 amino acids. Germline V CDR1 and CDR2: SGHDT, YYEEEE. V was pared by 0 bases and J by 4 bases, with 13 bases between. CDR3 nucleotides: TGTGCCAGCAGCTTGGCGCCTCGGGGGGCCACTGAAGCTTTCTTT. Its protein product is CASSLAPRGATEAFF. The full variable domain, in which reference TRBV5-6 and TRBJ1-1 provide the parts outside the CDR3, is DAGVTQSPTHLIKTRGQQVTLRCSPKSGHDTVSWYQQALGQGPQFIFQYYEEEERQRGNFPDRFSGHQFPNYSSELNVNALLLGDSALYLCASSLAPRGATEAFFGQGTRLTVV.

V is TRBV7-6 and J is TRBJ1-3; D is perhaps TRBD1 (5 bases). The CDR3 totals 13 residues. Trimming shortened V by 5 bases and J by 8 bases, and 13 bases separated the two germline ends. The germline CDR1 and CDR2 sequences are SGHVS and FNYEAQ. The CDR3 is CASSLQVGDTIYF. The CDR3 region has the DNA TGTGCCAGCAGCCTACAGGTTGGGGACACCATATATTTT. The variable domain in full, with the rest retrieved from reference TRBV7-6 and TRBJ1-3, is GAGVSQSPRYKVTKRGQDVALRCDPISGHVSLYWYRQALGQGPEFLTYFNYEAQQDKSGLPNDRFSAERPEGSISTLTIQRTEQRDSAMYRCASSLQVGDTIYFGEGSWLTVV.